Listed below are T cell receptor beta chains from one sample, sequenced in a study of human T cells and chemical hapten exposure. TCRdb analysed the RACE reads with MiXCR anew, one entry per CDR3 protein. The repertoire holds under 150,000 distinct CDR3 sequences, with 9.5% to 13% as singletons. The sample here was whole blood, taken in connection with sensitization to the hapten diphenylcyclopropenone (DPC). These receptors originate from a woman aged 50 to 65 with alopecia areata. Some clones in this sample may be carry-over from other donors' samples. CDR3s include the opening cysteine and the closing phenylalanine or tryptophan. D genes are given only for firm matches. The size entry is marked missing in some rows and otherwise reads once, few, many or a size class.

many,TRBV12-3/TRBV12-4,.,TRBJ2-1,TGTGCCAGCAGCCAGGGGGGGGAGCAGTTCTTC,CASSQGGEQFF
.,TRBV29-1,TRBD1,TRBJ1-1,TGCAGCGTTGTCCTATCAGGGGGCAGGGGCACTGAAGCTTTCTTT,CSVVLSGGRGTEAFF
many,TRBV12-3/TRBV12-4,.,TRBJ2-3,TGTGCCAGCAGCCCCCGAGTCAGTGATACAGATACGCAGTATTTT,CASSPRVSDTDTQYF
many,TRBV12-3/TRBV12-4,TRBD2,TRBJ2-1,TGTGCCAGCAGTTTAGCGCTGGGTGTAGCGGGTTCTTACAATGAGCAGTTCTTC,CASSLALGVAGSYNEQFF
few,TRBV18,.,TRBJ2-2,TGTGCCAGCTCCCGAGGGCAAAACACCGGGGAGCTGTTTTTT,CASSRGQNTGELFF
few,TRBV6-2/TRBV6-3,.,TRBJ2-7,TGTGCCAGCAGTCACCCACCCGGACAATACGGCTACGAGCAGTACTTC,CASSHPPGQYGYEQYF
many,TRBV6-1,.,TRBJ2-3,TGTGCCAGCAGTGAACGGTTTAGTAGGGCGGCAGATACGCAGTATTTT,CASSERFSRAADTQYF
many,TRBV29-1,.,TRBJ2-1,TGCAGCGTCGGACCCGGACGGATGGGGTACAATGAGCAGTTCTTC,CSVGPGRMGYNEQFF
.,TRBV10-3,TRBD1,TRBJ2-7,TGTGCCATCAGTGAGAGGGGCCCAGACAGGGGAGACGAGCAGTACTTC,CAISERGPDRGDEQYF
medium-sized,TRBV4-3,.,TRBJ1-1,TGCGCCAGCAGCCAAGCGGGACCCGACACTGAAGCTTTCTTT,CASSQAGPDTEAFF
few,TRBV10-3,.,TRBJ1-1,TGTGCCATCAGCCAACAACTGAACACTGAAGCTTTCTTT,CAISQQLNTEAFF
many,TRBV7-2,.,TRBJ2-3,TGTGCCAGCAGCCTGGTAGGGGATACGCAGTATTTT,CASSLVGDTQYF
few,TRBV7-2,TRBD2,TRBJ2-1,TGTGCCAGCAGCTTATTTCGAGTAGCGGGGGGGAAAAAGAGCTCCTACAATGAGCAGTTCTTC,CASSLFRVAGGKKSSYNEQFF
many,TRBV4-1,TRBD2,TRBJ2-1,TGCGCCAGCAGCCAAGACGATGAACTAGCGGGGGGCCTCAACAATGAGCAGTTCTTC,CASSQDDELAGGLNNEQFF
few,TRBV6-6,.,TRBJ1-1,TGTGCCAGCAGTTACCCAGAAATGAACACTGAAGCTTTCTTT,CASSYPEMNTEAFF
many,TRBV6-5,TRBD1,TRBJ2-1,TGTGCCAGCAGTCGACAGGGAGCCCCCTACAATGAGCAGTTCTTC,CASSRQGAPYNEQFF
few,TRBV5-1,TRBD1,TRBJ1-1,TGCGCCAGCAGCTTACAGGGGATCCGCCTGAACACTGAAGCTTTCTTT,CASSLQGIRLNTEAFF
.,TRBV6-2/TRBV6-3,TRBD2,TRBJ2-3,TGTGCCAGCAGTTACACCCCCCGGGGGACTAGGAGGGCAGATACGCAGTATTTT,CASSYTPRGTRRADTQYF
.,TRBV28,TRBD1,TRBJ1-1,TGTGCCAGCACACCGGGGACAGCTAGTTCCACTGAAGCTTTCTTT,CASTPGTASSTEAFF
.,TRBV28,TRBD1,TRBJ2-1,TGTGCCAGCAGTTCGACGGGACAGCGCTTAAATGAGCAGTTCTTC,CASSSTGQRLNEQFF
few,TRBV2,.,TRBJ1-2,TGTGCCAGTATAGCCGCCAGGGGTTTTAACTATGGCTACACCTTC,CASIAARGFNYGYTF
many,TRBV6-2/TRBV6-3,.,TRBJ2-1,TGTGCCAGCAGCCCGACTACTTTGGCGTACAATGAGCAGTTCTTC,CASSPTTLAYNEQFF
many,TRBV29-1,.,TRBJ1-5,TGCAGCGTTGAAGAGGGGGTCGATCAGCCCCAGCATTTT,CSVEEGVDQPQHF
.,TRBV11-2,.,TRBJ2-2,TGTGCCAGCAGCTTTTATCGTCTGAACACCGGGGAGCTGTTTTTT,CASSFYRLNTGELFF
many,TRBV20-1,.,TRBJ2-2,TGCAGTGCCAGAAAGGGGATCGCGAACACCGGGGAGCTGTTTTTT,CSARKGIANTGELFF
many,TRBV4-3,.,TRBJ2-5,TGCGCCAGCAGCCAATCCCAACCGGGGACCCAGTACTTC,CASSQSQPGTQYF
many,TRBV29-1,TRBD2,TRBJ2-5,TGCAGCGTTTTAGCGGGGGCAGAGACCCAGTACTTC,CSVLAGAETQYF
.,TRBV3-1,TRBD1,TRBJ1-3,TGTGCCAGCAGCCTAATTCGGGACAGCGGAAACACCATATATTTT,CASSLIRDSGNTIYF
many,TRBV18,TRBD1,TRBJ2-3,TGTGCCAGCTCCGGGACAGGGGGCCGGGCAGATACGCAGTATTTT,CASSGTGGRADTQYF
.,TRBV6-6,.,TRBJ1-1,TGTGCCAGCAGTTACTCTTGGCAGGGAAGTATGAACACTGAAGCTTTCTTT,CASSYSWQGSMNTEAFF
few,TRBV28,.,TRBJ1-2,TGTGCCAGCAGACCCGGACAGAGGGATTATGGCTACACCTTC,CASRPGQRDYGYTF
many,TRBV12-3/TRBV12-4,.,TRBJ2-7,TGTGCCAGCACCCGCGGGGACCTCTACGAGCAGTACTTC,CASTRGDLYEQYF
few,TRBV12-3/TRBV12-4,.,TRBJ2-7,TGTGCCAGCAGTTTGGAAGTTCTGTACGAGCAGTACTTC,CASSLEVLYEQYF
.,TRBV7-9,TRBD2,TRBJ2-3,TGTGCCAGCAGCCCCACGGCATCCTTAGCGGGGGGCCCGGAGTATTTT,CASSPTASLAGGPEYF
.,TRBV11-2,.,TRBJ1-2,TGTGCCAGCGGAAATTATGGCTACACCTTC,CASGNYGYTF
few,TRBV3-1,TRBD1,TRBJ2-1,TGTGCCAGCAGCCCTAGGGGGCCCCAGGATGAGCAGTTCTTC,CASSPRGPQDEQFF
.,TRBV29-1,.,TRBJ1-1,TGCAGCTCCTACAGGGCCCTGGACACTGAAGCTTTCTTT,CSSYRALDTEAFF
.,TRBV2,.,TRBJ1-4,TGTGCCAGCAGTAGGACGGAACCTAATGAAAAACTGTTTTTT,CASSRTEPNEKLFF
.,TRBV28,.,TRBJ2-1,TGTGCCAGCGCGAGAGGTTGGGATGAGCAGTTCTTC,CASARGWDEQFF
many,TRBV19,.,TRBJ1-5,TGTGCCAGTGGGAATACGGCGCGGGGCTTTCAGCCCCAGCATTTT,CASGNTARGFQPQHF
few,TRBV7-2,TRBD1,TRBJ1-5,TGTGCCAGCAGCTTAGGTAACAGGGGCAGCAATCAGCCCCAGCATTTT,CASSLGNRGSNQPQHF
few,TRBV11-3,.,TRBJ2-3,TGTGCCAGCAGCTTAGGAGGTGTCCCAAGAAGCACAGATACGCAGTATTTT,CASSLGGVPRSTDTQYF
many,TRBV3-1,.,TRBJ1-1,TGTGCCAGCAGCCAAGATCACGGAGCTCGCACTGAAGCTTTCTTT,CASSQDHGARTEAFF
many,TRBV4-2,TRBD2,TRBJ2-3,TGTGCCAGCAGCCATCGCTCCCGGGGGGGTACAGATACGCAGTATTTT,CASSHRSRGGTDTQYF
.,TRBV20-1,.,TRBJ2-5,TGCAGTGCTAGAGAGTCCTGGGAGACCCAGTACTTC,CSARESWETQYF
.,TRBV5-6,TRBD2,TRBJ2-1,TGTGCCAGCAGCAGATCGGGACTAGAGGTGGATGAGCAGTTCTTC,CASSRSGLEVDEQFF
.,TRBV28,TRBD1,TRBJ1-1,TGTGCCAGCAGTCCGTGGGACAGAAACACTGAAGCTTTCTTT,CASSPWDRNTEAFF
few,TRBV11-3,.,TRBJ2-2,TGTGCCAGCCAAGCGGAAGTCACCGGGGAGCTGTTTTTT,CASQAEVTGELFF
many,TRBV28,TRBD1,TRBJ2-7,TGTGCCAGCAGTTCACCCGGGACAGTAACCTACGAGCAGTACTTC,CASSSPGTVTYEQYF
few,TRBV11-2,TRBD1,TRBJ2-5,TGTGCCAGCAGCCCGGGACAGGGCGGCGTTGAGACCCAGTACTTC,CASSPGQGGVETQYF
few,TRBV3-1,.,TRBJ1-1,TGTGCCAGCAGCCTTTTATACACTGAAGCTTTCTTT,CASSLLYTEAFF
.,TRBV29-1,.,TRBJ2-1,TGCAGCGTCCCCTTTGAATCCGTAGGTGAGCAGTTCTTC,CSVPFESVGEQFF
many,TRBV7-6,TRBD2,TRBJ2-7,TGTGCCAGCAGCTTAACTAGCGGGAGGTCCGAGCAGTACTTC,CASSLTSGRSEQYF
many,TRBV29-1,TRBD1,TRBJ2-5,TGCAGCGTGGCGGGGACAGGCGGCGTCCTCCGCCAGTACTTC,CSVAGTGGVLRQYF
.,TRBV7-2,.,TRBJ2-4,TGTGCCAGCAGCTTATACGAGGGCAATCAAAACATTCAGTACTTC,CASSLYEGNQNIQYF
few,TRBV10-1,.,TRBJ1-6,TGCGCCAGCAGTGAGACTCCTTCCAATTCACCCCTCCACTTT,CASSETPSNSPLHF
many,TRBV6-2/TRBV6-3,.,TRBJ1-6,TGTGCCAGCAGTTTGCAGGGTAATTCACCCCTCCACTTT,CASSLQGNSPLHF